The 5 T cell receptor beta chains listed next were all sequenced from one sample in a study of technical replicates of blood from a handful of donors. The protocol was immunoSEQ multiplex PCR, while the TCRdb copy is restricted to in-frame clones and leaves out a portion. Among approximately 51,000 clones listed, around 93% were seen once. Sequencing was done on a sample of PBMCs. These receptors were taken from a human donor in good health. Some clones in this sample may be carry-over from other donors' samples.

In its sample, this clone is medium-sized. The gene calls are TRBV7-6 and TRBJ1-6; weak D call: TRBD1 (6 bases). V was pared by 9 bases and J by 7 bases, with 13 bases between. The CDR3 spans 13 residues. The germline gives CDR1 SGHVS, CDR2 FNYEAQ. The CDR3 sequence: CASATGLNSPLHF. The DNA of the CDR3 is TGTGCCAGTGCGACAGGACTCAATTCACCCCTCCACTTT.

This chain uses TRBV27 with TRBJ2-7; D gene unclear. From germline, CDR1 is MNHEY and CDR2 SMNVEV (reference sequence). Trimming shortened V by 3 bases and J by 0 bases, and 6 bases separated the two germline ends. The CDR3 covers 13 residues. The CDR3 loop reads CASSFDSSYEQYF. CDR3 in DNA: TGTGCCAGCAGTTTCGATAGCTCCTACGAGCAGTACTTC.

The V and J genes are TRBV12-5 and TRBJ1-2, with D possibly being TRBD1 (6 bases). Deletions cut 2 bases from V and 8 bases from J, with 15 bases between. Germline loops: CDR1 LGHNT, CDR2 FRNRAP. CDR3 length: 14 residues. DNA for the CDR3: TGTGCTAGTGGTTTGCCCCAGGGGCCGTCCGGCTACACCTTC. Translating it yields CASGLPQGPSGYTF.

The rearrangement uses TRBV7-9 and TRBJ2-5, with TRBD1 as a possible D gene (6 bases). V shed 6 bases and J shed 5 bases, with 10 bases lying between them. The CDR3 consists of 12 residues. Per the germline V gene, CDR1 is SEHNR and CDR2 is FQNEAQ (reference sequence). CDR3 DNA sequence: TGTGCCAGCAGAAACAGGGATGAGACCCAGTACTTC. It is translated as CASRNRDETQYF.

CDR3 amino acids: CASSLVRSGRTCHTDTQYF. In nucleotides, the CDR3 is TGTGCCAGCAGCTTGGTACGCTCAGGACGGACTTGCCACACAGATACGCAGTATTTT. The rearrangement uses TRBV5-5 and TRBJ2-3; D is perhaps TRBD2 (5 bases). Germline CDR1 reads SGHKS; CDR2 reads YYEKEE (reference sequence). The V gene lost 0 bases and the J gene lost 2 bases, with 22 bases spanning the gap. The CDR3 loop spans 19 amino acids.